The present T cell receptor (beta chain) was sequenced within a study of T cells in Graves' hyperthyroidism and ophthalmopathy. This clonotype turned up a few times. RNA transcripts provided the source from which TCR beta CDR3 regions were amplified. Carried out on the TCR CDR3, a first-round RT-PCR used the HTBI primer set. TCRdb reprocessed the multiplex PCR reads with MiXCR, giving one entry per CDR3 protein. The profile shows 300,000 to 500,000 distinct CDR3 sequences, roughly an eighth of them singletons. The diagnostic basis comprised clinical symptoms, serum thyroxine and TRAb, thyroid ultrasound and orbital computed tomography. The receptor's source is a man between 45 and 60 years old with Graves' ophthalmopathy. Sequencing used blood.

The DNA of the CDR3 is TGTGCCAGCAGCGTGACTAGCGGAACCACCTACAATGAGCAGTTCTTC. Protein sequence: CASSVTSGTTYNEQFF. The V call is TRBV7-2, the J call TRBJ2-1; the match to TRBD2 covers 9 bases. The germline gives CDR1 SGHTA, CDR2 FQGNSA. V trimming: 5 bases; J trimming: 2 bases; junction bases outside the gene matches: 7. The CDR3 has 16 amino acids.